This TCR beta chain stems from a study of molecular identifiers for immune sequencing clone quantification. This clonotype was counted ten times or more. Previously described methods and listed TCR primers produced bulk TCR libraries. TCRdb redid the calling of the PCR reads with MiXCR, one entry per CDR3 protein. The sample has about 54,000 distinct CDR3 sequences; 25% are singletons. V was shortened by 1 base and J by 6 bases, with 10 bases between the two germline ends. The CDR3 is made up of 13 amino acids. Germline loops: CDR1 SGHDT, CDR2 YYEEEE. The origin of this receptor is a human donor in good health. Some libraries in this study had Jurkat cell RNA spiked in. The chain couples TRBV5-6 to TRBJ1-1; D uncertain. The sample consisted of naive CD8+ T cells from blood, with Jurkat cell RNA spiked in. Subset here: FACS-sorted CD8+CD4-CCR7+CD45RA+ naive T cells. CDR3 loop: CASSLSIESEAFF. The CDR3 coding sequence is TGTGCCAGCAGCTTGAGCATAGAATCTGAAGCTTTCTTT.